One and the same sample provided the 13 T cell receptor beta chains below, sequenced in a study of multiple sclerosis patients with progressive multifocal leukoencephalopathy (dated by TCRdb to the late 2010s). Libraries were constructed by the immunoSEQ multiplex PCR assay. The source is immuneACCESS, and TCRdb retained only in-frame sequences with V and J called. Part of the clones is not carried over; for the studies checked, unresolved V genes explain less than half of this, and the remainder is unexplained. The sample table contains about 31,000 clones; only one count was recorded for around 85% of them. Roughly an eighth of the sample is held by the ten biggest clonotypes. What this sample's time point label stands for: time of PML onset. Read against the paper, the sample's treatment or condition label means: on natalizumab therapy at sampling. Specimen: PBMCs, collected from a patient treated with natalizumab. The receptors derive from a woman younger than 45 with progressive multifocal leukoencephalopathy.

Only a few counts were recorded for this clone. The chain has TRBV5-1 and TRBJ2-5, with 8 bases lining up with TRBD2. The CDR3 contains 15 residues. Germline CDR1 and CDR2: SGHRS and YFSETQ. Trimming cost V 3 bases and J 5 bases; bases outside gene matches: 9. CDR3 region: CASSSRRGGSETQYF. The CDR3 coding sequence is TGCGCCAGCAGCTCCCGTCGGGGGGGATCTGAGACCCAGTACTTC.

This clone was recorded once. The CDR3 protein is CASRTGTSGGQETQYF. In DNA, the CDR3 is TGTGCCAGCAGAACCGGGACTAGCGGGGGGCAAGAGACCCAGTACTTC. The chain couples TRBV6-6 to TRBJ2-5, with TRBD2 matching over 15 bases. Unmatched junction bases numbered 4, after V lost 6 bases and J lost 2 bases. Germline CDR1 reads MNHNY; CDR2 reads SVGAGI (reference sequence). The CDR3 has 16 residues.

The chain joins TRBV9 to TRBJ1-6, with TRBD1 as a possible D gene (5 bases). CDR3 length: 15 amino acids. Trimming took off 0 bases at V and 10 bases at J, with 14 bases between the two ends. CDR1 and CDR2 from the germline V gene are SGDLS and YYNGEE. DNA of the CDR3: TGTGCCAGCAGCGTAGAGGGACTCAGTAAATCACCCCTCCACTTT. Its protein is CASSVEGLSKSPLHF.

V and J are TRBV7-9 and TRBJ1-2; 11 nucleotides agree with TRBD1. V was clipped by 5 bases and J by 5 bases; unmatched bases: 7. The CDR3 extends over 15 amino acids. CDR1 is SEHNR and CDR2 is FQNEAQ in the germline V gene (reference sequence). The CDR3, as DNA: TGTGCCAGCAGCCCCCGGACAGGGGGCCCTTATGGCTACACCTTC. It codes for CASSPRTGGPYGYTF.

The chain combines TRBV11-3 with TRBJ2-1, with 8 bases aligning to TRBD2. This CDR3 is 15 amino acids long. Germline lookup yields CDR1 SGHNT and CDR2 YENEEA. The ends lost 2 bases at V and 7 bases at J; junction bases unmatched: 7. The CDR3 DNA follows: TGTGCCAGCAGCTTATACGGCGGGGGGCCGAATGAGCAGTTCTTC. Its protein is CASSLYGGGPNEQFF. Looking up the rest from reference TRBV11-3 and TRBJ2-1 gives the full variable domain: EAGVVQSPRYKIIEKKQPVAFWCNPISGHNTLYWYLQNLGQGPELLIRYENEEAVDDSQLPKDRFSAERLKGVDSTLKIQPAELGDSAVYLCASSLYGGGPNEQFFGPGTRLTVL.

The V call is TRBV10-3, the J call TRBJ2-5; D is unresolved. The CDR3 consists of 13 residues. CDR1 and CDR2 from the germline V gene are ENHRY and SYGVKD. V gave up 6 bases and J gave up 2 bases, with 10 bases separating them. The CDR3 protein is CAISDLPQETQYF. The CDR3 coding sequence is TGTGCCATCAGCGACTTGCCGCAAGAGACCCAGTACTTC.

The chain couples TRBV27 to TRBJ1-2, with 7 bases aligning to TRBD1. With 4 bases clipped from V and 1 base from J, the junction kept 6 bases outside the gene matches. CDR1 is MNHEY and CDR2 is SMNVEV in the germline V gene (reference sequence). The CDR3 length is 15 residues. The CDR3 protein is CASSSTGQINYGYTF. As DNA, the CDR3 is TGTGCCAGCAGTTCCACGGGACAGATTAACTATGGCTACACCTTC.

This chain uses TRBV5-6 with TRBJ2-6; possible D gene TRBD2, 7 bases. The V end lost 0 bases, the J end lost 2 bases, and 12 bases lay between the germline ends. CDR1 is SGHDT, CDR2 YYEEEE, per germline. The CDR3 contains 17 residues. The CDR3 region has the DNA TGTGCCAGCAGCTTGGTCGCGGGGGCGGCTGGGGCCAACGTCCTGACTTTC. Encoded protein: CASSLVAGAAGANVLTF. The complete variable domain, with remaining parts taken from reference TRBV5-6 and TRBJ2-6, reads DAGVTQSPTHLIKTRGQQVTLRCSPKSGHDTVSWYQQALGQGPQFIFQYYEEEERQRGNFPDRFSGHQFPNYSSELNVNALLLGDSALYLCASSLVAGAAGANVLTFGAGSRLTVL.

In its sample, this clone was seen once. V usage is TRBV29-1 and J usage is TRBJ2-2, with D hard to call. The CDR3 contains 12 residues. The V gene's germline CDR1 is SQVTM and CDR2 ANQGSEA. The V and J ends lost 7 bases and 5 bases respectively, with 11 bases between them. CDR3 loop: CSGGPRTGELFF. Here the CDR3 DNA reads TGCAGCGGAGGACCGCGGACCGGGGAGCTGTTTTTT.

This clone was seen more than once but under ten times. The chain employs TRBV15 and TRBJ2-7; D uncertain. The CDR3 spans 16 residues. CDR1 and CDR2 (germline): LNHNV, YYDKDF (reference sequence). Trimming shortened V by 3 bases and J by 0 bases, and 15 bases separated the two germline ends. The DNA for the CDR3 is TGTGCCACCAGCAGTTTCGACGTCGCCAGCTCCTACGAGCAGTACTTC. It translates to CATSSFDVASSYEQYF.

This clone showed up just a few times. The rearrangement links TRBV7-2 to TRBJ1-3; perhaps TRBD1 as D (5 bases). This CDR3 region has 15 residues. The V and J ends lost 5 bases and 3 bases respectively, with 14 bases between them. Per germline, CDR1 SGHTA and CDR2 FQGNSA. CDR3 region: CASSTRGGDGNTIYF. CDR3 coding DNA: TGTGCCAGCAGCACCCGAGGAGGGGATGGAAACACCATATATTTT. Full variable domain (outside the CDR3, taken from reference TRBV7-2 and TRBJ1-3): GAGVSQSPSNKVTEKGKDVELRCDPISGHTALYWYRQSLGQGLEFLIYFQGNSAPDKSGLPSDRFSAERTGGSVSTLTIQRTQQEDSAVYLCASSTRGGDGNTIYFGEGSWLTVV.

This chain links TRBV9 with TRBJ1-3, with TRBD1 as a possible D gene (5 bases). V lost 6 bases and J 5 bases, leaving 18 bases between the germline ends. Germline V gene data show CDR1 as SGDLS and CDR2 as YYNGEE. This CDR3 is built from 15 residues. In DNA form, the CDR3 reads TGTGCCAGCACTCCCGGACATACGCTGAGAAACACCATATATTTT. Translating it yields CASTPGHTLRNTIYF.

The gene calls are TRBV19 and TRBJ2-3, with 9 bases lining up with TRBD1. V shed 3 bases, J shed 3 bases, and the junction held 10 bases outside the gene matches. The CDR3 is 17 amino acids. Germline CDR1 LNHDA, CDR2 SQIVND (reference sequence). The CDR3 protein is CASSILGQGMRTDTQYF. CDR3 sequence (DNA): TGTGCCAGTAGTATTCTCGGACAGGGGATGAGAACAGATACGCAGTATTTT.